The clone carrying this T cell receptor (beta chain) was counted between two and nine times. Antigen specificity is unknown. Time point in this sample: neoterminal ileum biopsy at postoperative endoscopy, about 6 months after surgery. These data belong to a study of T cell repertoires in ileal Crohn's disease. Study information: Operated complications were stricturing disease (roughly 61%) and penetrating disease (approximately 39%). The M6 sample came from neoterminal ileum during colonoscopy after surgery.

Study-level points and caveats: Active smokers at surgery had more clonal expansions than non-smokers. All patients with clonality above 26.8% had endoscopic recurrence.

Germline lookup yields CDR1 SGHRS and CDR2 YFSETQ. CDR3 length: 15 amino acids. Trimming removed 4 bases from V and 5 bases from J; junction bases left unmatched: 10. The assay was immunoSEQ multiplex PCR, and TCRdb's table has in-frame clones only and misses some. The data hold about 12,000 clones, with roughly 80% observed a single time. Specimen: ileal tissue. The chain recombines TRBV5-1 with TRBJ2-5, with 8 positions matching TRBD1. The clonotype comes from an adult with Crohn's disease. The CDR3 nucleotides are TGCGCCAGCAGCCCCTCTCAGGGGGCGGGTGAGACCCAGTACTTC. Amino acids: CASSPSQGAGETQYF.